This T cell receptor beta chain originates from a study of shared clonotypes between healthy human individuals (dated by TCRdb to 2018 to 2020). About the full investigation: A few men and two women, aged 18 to 49 years, made up the cohort. Per donor, three plates each were used for CD4 naive and CD4 memory, two for CD8 naive, and one for CD8 memory. Per donor, leukapheresis produced somewhere between about 0.94 and 8.9 billion PBMCs. Libraries were prepared and TCR repertoires were sequenced by different laboratories using diverse techniques, in order to increase sequencing depth and limit assay-specific biases. The study deeply sequenced blood TCR repertoires of several healthy adults to estimate repertoire size and the extent of clonotype sharing between individuals. What the research found in general, with its limitations: Incomplete sequencing was indicated by rarefaction of sorted-subset datasets, despite the large sequencing depth. Sampling was restricted to blood, and TCR repertoires in tissue are likely to differ from TCR repertoires in blood. Larger estimated clonotype richness was generally found for naive subsets than for memory subsets. When four donors were compared, the shared fraction of clonotypes was 5% to 6.5% for naive CD4, around 3.6% for naive CD8, 2% to 2.5% for memory CD4, and around 0.4% for memory CD8. The small number of donors limited the genetic and exposure-history diversity represented. Higher generation probabilities were observed for clonotypes shared by all four sorted-subset donors than for non-shared clonotypes. Pairwise subsampling indicated that sequencing depth was expected to affect the degree of clonotype sharing among donors.

TCR CDR3 regions were amplified from genomic DNA by multiplex PCR using the deep immunoSEQ assay. Extracted genomic DNA from each cell subset was distributed evenly across all wells of several immunoSEQ 96-well plates, and each plate was treated as a replicate. Each replicate PCR for sorted subsets received roughly 0.2 ug genomic DNA, equal to tens of thousands of T cell genomes. The purified libraries were quantified using a Qubit 3.0 fluorometer, sized with a Bioanalyzer 2100, and then quantified again using the KAPA Library Quantification kit. A separate single-read 150-cycle Illumina NextSeq 550 flow cell was used to sequence each immunoSEQ 96-well plate. Per the authors' processing: Because the immunoSEQ output held only junctional sequences and lacked quality scores, the filtering could not match the filtering applied to full-length reads. Sequences were annotated with PyIR, a Python wrapper for IgBLAST v1.9, and V/J genes and CDR3 were assigned using IMGT germline references. Reads were removed for weak V/J assignments (E-value above 1e-6), missing CDR3, stop codons, out-of-frame junctions, or ambiguous translated residues. V3J clonotypes were defined by identical inferred V gene, J gene, and CDR3 amino acid sequence. The percentage overlap between two repertoires was calculated by dividing the number of shared unique clonotypes by the size of the smaller repertoire. Repertoire richness was assessed with RTK rarefaction, the Chao1 estimator, and Recon v2.1 estimates of unobserved clonotypes. Generation probabilities were computed with OLGA for all TCRbeta clonotypes obtained by the gDNA method from four donors. The table comes from immuneACCESS by way of TCRdb, which keeps in-frame sequences with V and J called. Part of the clones is missing from these tables; in studies checked, under half for an unresolved V gene and the rest for unknown reasons. The DNA gave D and trimming, while V, J and clone size come from that table. Present in this sample are around 1.9 million clones, around 93% of which were seen just once. 1.5% to 2% of the sample is in the top ten clones.

Of note for this clone: Its binding antigen is unknown. No much larger clonotype is one base removed from it; base qualities were not supplied.

Taken from cysteine to phenylalanine, the CDR3 has 13 residues. Solely the CDR3 DNA is kept, with 39 bases framed from the first base. The junction carries 6 bases between V and J, which are trimmed by 3 bases and 1 base respectively. The germline V gene yields ENHRY for CDR1 and SYGVKD for CDR2. CD8 naive samples consisted of CD45RO-negative cells that were positively selected for CCR7, yielding a CD45RA+CCR7+ population without TemRA cells. The donors were healthy, HIV-negative adults with no recently reported acute infections or vaccinations. All donors were Caucasian adults living in Nashville, Tennessee, USA. After blood collection by leukapheresis, PBMCs were isolated using Ficoll-Histopaque density gradient centrifugation and then cryopreserved in the vapor phase of liquid nitrogen. Analytical flow cytometry was used to check the purity and quantity of every magnetically sorted T cell population. Genomic DNA was isolated from each sorted fraction and quantified by UV absorbance on a Nanodrop 2000c.

The receptor chain draws on TRBV10-3 and TRBJ1-1, with the D gene not clear enough to name. This sequence originates from a man aged 18 to 29 in good health. Some clones in this sample may be carry-over from other donors' samples. Sample: naive CD8+ T cells from PBMCs. Per the publication, the cell subset or site label means: CD45RA+CCR7+. Read as DNA, the sequence is TGTGCCATCAGTGATTGGAAGAACACTGAAGCTTTCTTT. It translates as CAISDWKNTEAFF.